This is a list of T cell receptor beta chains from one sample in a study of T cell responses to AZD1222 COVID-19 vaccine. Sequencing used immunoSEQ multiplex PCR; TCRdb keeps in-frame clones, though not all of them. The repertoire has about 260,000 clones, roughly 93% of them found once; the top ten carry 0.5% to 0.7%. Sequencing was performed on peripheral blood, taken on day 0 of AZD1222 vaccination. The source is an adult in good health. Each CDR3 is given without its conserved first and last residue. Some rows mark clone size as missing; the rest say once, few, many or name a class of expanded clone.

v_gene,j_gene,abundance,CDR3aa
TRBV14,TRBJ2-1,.,ASSPRTSGGYNEQF
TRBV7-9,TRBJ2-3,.,ASSLRSSGTDTQY
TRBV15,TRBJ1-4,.,ATSRDLTGEKLF
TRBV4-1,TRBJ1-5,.,ASSHLPPAFGSNQPQH
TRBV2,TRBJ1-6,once,ASSVRISDNSPLH
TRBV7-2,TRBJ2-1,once,ASRGLSRDNEQF
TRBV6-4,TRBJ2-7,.,ASSLGQGYEQY
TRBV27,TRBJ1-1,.,ASSLRPDRVAF
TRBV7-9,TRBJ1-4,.,ASSLDSVNEKLF
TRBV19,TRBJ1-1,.,ASSRRGLLNTEAF
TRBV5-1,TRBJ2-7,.,ASSPGTSGYEQY
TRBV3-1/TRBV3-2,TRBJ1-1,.,ASSQVTHHGGTEAF
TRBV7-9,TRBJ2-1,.,ASSPRPGLAGNNYNEQF
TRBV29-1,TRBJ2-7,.,SVGGQDYEQY
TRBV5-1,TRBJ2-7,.,ASSPRGSSYEQY
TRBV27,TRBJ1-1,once,ASSLSRGEWDTEAF
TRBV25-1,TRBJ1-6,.,ASSEPATGISPLH
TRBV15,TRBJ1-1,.,ATSRGGQGGTEAF
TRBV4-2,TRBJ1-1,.,ASSRDDRPNTEAF
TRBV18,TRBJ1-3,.,ASSPGVSGNTIY
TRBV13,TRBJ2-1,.,ASSNGKGAYNEQF
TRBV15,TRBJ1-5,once,ATNRGRNQPQH
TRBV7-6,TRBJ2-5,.,ASSLAPVRRLAGVETQY
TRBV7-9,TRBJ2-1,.,ASSLRASVVGQF
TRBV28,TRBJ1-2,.,ASGDPNYGYT
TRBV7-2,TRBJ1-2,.,ASSLGWAGVNYGYT
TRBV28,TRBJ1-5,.,ASSLDPPGRGQPQH
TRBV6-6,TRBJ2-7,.,ASSKGDSFYEQY
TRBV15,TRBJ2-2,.,ATSTRDLPGELF
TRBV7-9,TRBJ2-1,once,ASSPGSSRDNEQF
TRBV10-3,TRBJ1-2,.,AIRGLSPGNGYT
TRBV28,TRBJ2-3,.,ASNAGGQRGDTQY
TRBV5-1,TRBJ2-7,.,ASSLGLQQDEQY
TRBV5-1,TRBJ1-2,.,ASSTGTFYGYT
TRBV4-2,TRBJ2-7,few,ASSQGIGTGVPREQY
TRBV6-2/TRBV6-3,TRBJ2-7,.,ASSPRLARREPEQY
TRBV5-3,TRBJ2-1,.,ARSGRLAGVNEQF
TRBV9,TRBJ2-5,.,ASSLRQGAPQETQY
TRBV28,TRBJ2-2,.,ASSLAGNTGELF
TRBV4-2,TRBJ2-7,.,ASSRDTSQSYEQY
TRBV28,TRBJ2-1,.,ASSLASGRLLSYNEQF